A single sample is the source of the 28 T cell receptor beta chains below, sequenced in a study of T cell changes during pregnancy in multiple sclerosis. Data came from immunoSEQ multiplex PCR; TCRdb stores just in-frame clones and leaves some out. The top ten clones hold under 0.85% of a sample with approximately 90,000 clones, roughly 93% of them seen once. The sample here was peripheral blood, taken in the third trimester of pregnancy. Every receptor here comes from a female donor with multiple sclerosis, enrolled in a pregnancy study.

This sequence joins TRBV11-2 and TRBJ1-1, with 7 bases matching TRBD1. The germline gives CDR1 SGHAT, CDR2 FQNNGV. The CDR3 has 13 amino acids. With V trimmed by 5 bases and J by 4 bases, 4 bases remained unmatched. CDR3 protein: CASSLTGATEAFF. The DNA of the CDR3 is TGTGCCAGCAGCCTTACAGGGGCCACTGAAGCTTTCTTT. Full variable domain (remainder filled in from reference TRBV11-2 and TRBJ1-1): EAGVAQSPRYKIIEKRQSVAFWCNPISGHATLYWYQQILGQGPKLLIQFQNNGVVDDSQLPKDRFSAERLKGVDSTLKIQPAKLEDSAVYLCASSLTGATEAFFGQGTRLTVV.

The chain recombines TRBV7-9 with TRBJ1-2, with 7 positions matching TRBD1. CDR3 length: 17 residues. V shed 1 base and J 2 bases; nucleotides not matched to a gene: 10. The germline CDR1 and CDR2 sequences are SEHNR and FQNEAQ (reference sequence). DNA of the CDR3: TGTGCCAGCAGCTTAGGACAGGGAGAGATGGAAAACTATGGCTACACCTTC. It encodes CASSLGQGEMENYGYTF.

The chain couples TRBV28 to TRBJ2-1; D is possibly TRBD1 (5 bases). Trimming cost V 2 bases and J 4 bases, with 15 bases left between them. The CDR3 extends over 16 amino acids. Per germline, CDR1 MDHEN and CDR2 SYDVKM. CDR3 bases: TGTGCCAGCAGTTTAATCCGGGCAGGGATTTACAATGAGCAGTTCTTC. Translated, it gives CASSLIRAGIYNEQFF.

CDR3 nucleotides: TGTGCCAGCAGAGTCGGACAGGGCGGGACCGGGGAGCTGTTTTTT. Its protein product is CASRVGQGGTGELFF. The chain is built from TRBV6-5 and TRBJ2-2, with 8 nucleotides matching TRBD1. Germline V gene data show CDR1 as MNHEY and CDR2 as SVGAGI. CDR3 length: 15 residues. The ends lost 6 bases at V and 5 bases at J; junction bases unmatched: 8.

The chain recombines TRBV6-4 with TRBJ2-3, with D perhaps matching TRBD1 (7 bases). Trimming pared 2 bases from V and 1 base from J, leaving 13 bases between. The CDR3 has 16 residues. Germline CDR1 is MRHNA and CDR2 is SNTAGT. The CDR3: CASSDQGGTGTDTQYF. DNA for the CDR3: TGTGCCAGCAGTGACCAGGGGGGCACGGGCACAGATACGCAGTATTTT.

The gene calls are TRBV13 and TRBJ2-3, with 7 bases that match TRBD1. V lost 0 bases, J lost 4 bases, and 16 bases stayed unmatched. The CDR3 has 19 amino acids. Per germline, CDR1 PRHDT and CDR2 FYEKMQ (reference sequence). The CDR3 sequence: CASSLGGTAAVIGADTQYF. DNA for the CDR3: TGTGCCAGCAGCTTAGGTGGGACAGCTGCGGTGATAGGGGCAGATACGCAGTATTTT.

V and J are TRBV9 and TRBJ2-6, with TRBD2 as a possible D gene (6 bases). The V gene lost 6 bases and the J gene lost 1 base, with 14 bases spanning the gap. The length of the CDR3 is 16 residues. CDR1 is SGDLS, CDR2 YYNGEE, per germline. The CDR3 DNA reads TGTGCCAGCATGGGGTCTGGAGGGTCTGGGGCCAACGTCCTGACTTTC. Translation: CASMGSGGSGANVLTF.

The chain carries TRBV6-5 and TRBJ2-1; D gene ambiguous. Germline values: CDR1 MNHEY, CDR2 SVGAGI. The CDR3 has 16 residues. Trimming shortened V by 4 bases and J by 0 bases, and 13 bases separated the two germline ends. The CDR3, as DNA: TGTGCCAGCAGTTGGAAGGCAGCTAGCTCCTACAATGAGCAGTTCTTC. Protein sequence: CASSWKAASSYNEQFF.

V gene TRBV4-1 combines with J gene TRBJ2-7, with 15 bases fitting TRBD2. Germline V gene lookup returns CDR1 MGHRA and CDR2 YSYEKL. Losses at the gene ends were 5 bases for V and 7 bases for J; bases not matched to a gene: 12. CDR3 length: 17 amino acids. CDR3 coding DNA: TGCGCCAGCAGCTACGGACTAGCGGGAGGGCCGGGAGGTGAGCAGTACTTC. Translating gives CASSYGLAGGPGGEQYF.

This chain uses TRBV29-1 with TRBJ1-1; TRBD1 agrees at 8 bases. The V gene's germline CDR1 is SQVTM and CDR2 ANQGSEA. Trimming at V came to 4 bases and at J to 1 base, leaving 11 bases not matched to a gene. The CDR3 is 16 amino acids. CDR3 sequence reads: CSVVQPSDRENTEAFF. The CDR3 DNA follows: TGCAGCGTTGTACAGCCTTCGGACAGGGAGAACACTGAAGCTTTCTTT.

DNA for the CDR3: TGTGCCAGCAGCTACTACGGAGCGGGTGCTAGCACAGATACGCAGTATTTT. It yields the protein CASSYYGAGASTDTQYF. The chain uses TRBV4-2 and TRBJ2-3, with D possibly TRBD2 on 6 matching bases. Trimming shortened V by 5 bases and J by 0 bases, and 18 bases separated the two germline ends. CDR3 size: 17 residues. Germline CDR1 LGHNA, CDR2 YNFKEQ.

The CDR3 sequence: CASSFGGSQIGEQFF. The CDR3 nucleotides are TGCGCCAGCAGCTTCGGAGGGAGCCAAATAGGTGAGCAGTTCTTC. This chain links TRBV5-1 with TRBJ2-1; TRBD2 is a possible D gene (6 bases). The CDR3 loop spans 15 amino acids. Germline V lookup: CDR1 SGHRS, CDR2 YFSETQ. V gave up 2 bases and J gave up 9 bases, with 18 bases separating them.

The rearrangement links TRBV6-1 to TRBJ1-1; the D gene is possibly TRBD1 (5 bases). From germline, CDR1 is MNHNS and CDR2 SASEGT. The V and J ends lost 2 bases and 4 bases respectively, with 11 bases between them. The CDR3 runs to 14 residues. The CDR3: CASSEWRGVTEAFF. The CDR3 DNA follows: TGTGCCAGCAGTGAATGGAGGGGCGTCACTGAAGCTTTCTTT.

The CDR3 protein is CASSYSTGMNTEAFF. CDR3 sequence (DNA): TGTGCCAGCAGTTACTCAACAGGTATGAACACTGAAGCTTTCTTT. The V call is TRBV6-6, the J call TRBJ1-1; TRBD1 might be the D (5 bases). The germline V and J ends were trimmed by 0 bases and 0 bases, with 8 bases remaining between them. In germline, CDR1 is MNHNY, CDR2 SVGAGI (reference sequence). The CDR3 is 15 amino acids.

V is TRBV29-1 and J is TRBJ2-3; D is possibly TRBD2 (6 bases). Trimming stripped 7 bases from V and 0 bases from J, with 11 bases between. Germline V gene lookup returns CDR1 SQVTM and CDR2 ANQGSEA. This CDR3 is built from 13 residues. In nucleotides, the CDR3 is TGCAGCGCGGGAGACAGAAGCACAGATACGCAGTATTTT. This gives the protein CSAGDRSTDTQYF.

The chain recombines TRBV28 with TRBJ1-5; D is possibly TRBD1 (5 bases). Trimming shortened V by 4 bases and J by 9 bases, and 19 bases separated the two germline ends. Germline values: CDR1 MDHEN, CDR2 SYDVKM. The CDR3 covers 15 residues. CDR3 sequence reads: CASSSPPTAARPQHF. Written as DNA, the CDR3 is TGTGCCAGCAGTTCCCCTCCGACAGCCGCTAGGCCCCAGCATTTT.

The V gene is TRBV7-9, the J gene TRBJ1-2; the match to TRBD1 covers 10 bases. CDR3 length equals 14 residues. Trimming took 5 bases from V and 9 from J; bases not matched to a gene: 9. Germline V gene sequence: CDR1 SEHNR, CDR2 FQNEAQ (reference sequence). CDR3 sequence: CASSPTDRGLSYTF. In DNA form, the CDR3 reads TGTGCCAGCAGCCCTACCGACAGGGGGCTTAGCTACACCTTC.

The chain links TRBV4-3 to TRBJ1-2; 7 bases agree with TRBD1. Germline V gene data show CDR1 as LGHNA and CDR2 as YSLEER. The CDR3 has 13 amino acids. The V segment lost 4 bases and the J segment 6 bases; nucleotides outside the gene matches: 5. The CDR3 region is CASSPRQGDGYTF. The CDR3 coding sequence is TGCGCCAGCAGCCCCCGCCAGGGGGATGGCTACACCTTC.

The rearrangement links TRBV6-5 to TRBJ2-3, with 7 positions matching TRBD2. CDR3 length: 14 amino acids. With 0 bases clipped from V and 4 bases from J, the junction kept 1 base outside the gene matches. Germline CDR1 MNHEY, CDR2 SVGAGI. CDR3 sequence: CASSYSTSPDTQYF. Here the CDR3 DNA reads TGTGCCAGCAGTTACTCGACTAGCCCAGATACGCAGTATTTT.

The chain is built from TRBV2 and TRBJ1-2; 12 positions match TRBD1. The CDR3 covers 14 residues. With V trimmed by 9 bases and J by 6 bases, 8 bases remained unmatched. Germline V gene data show CDR1 as SNHLY and CDR2 as FYNNEI. CDR3 sequence: CASTRGQGANGYTF. The CDR3 nucleotides read TGTGCCAGTACACGGGGACAGGGGGCCAATGGCTACACCTTC. The full variable domain, in which reference TRBV2 and TRBJ1-2 provide the parts outside the CDR3, is EPEVTQTPSHQVTQMGQEVILRCVPISNHLYFYWYRQILGQKVEFLVSFYNNEISEKSEIFDDQFSVERPDGSNFTLKIRSTKLEDSAMYFCASTRGQGANGYTFGSGTRLTVV.

Many counts were recorded for this clone. The rearrangement joins TRBV27 to TRBJ2-7, with 7 nucleotides matching TRBD1. The CDR3 is made up of 15 amino acids. Germline lookup yields CDR1 MNHEY and CDR2 SMNVEV (reference sequence). Trimming removed 6 bases from V and 3 bases from J; junction bases left unmatched: 11. The CDR3: CASSSEPGQNYEQYF. DNA for the CDR3: TGTGCCAGCAGCTCCGAACCGGGACAGAACTACGAGCAGTACTTC.

The rearrangement uses TRBV4-1 and TRBJ2-1; 11 bases are a match to TRBD2. V dropped 2 bases and J dropped 6; count of bases not matched to a gene: 6. The CDR3 spans 16 residues. Per the germline V gene, CDR1 is MGHRA and CDR2 is YSYEKL. The CDR3 loop reads CASSQPTSGNSNEQFF. CDR3 nucleotide sequence: TGCGCCAGCAGCCAACCGACTAGCGGGAATTCCAATGAGCAGTTCTTC.

V usage is TRBV27 and J usage is TRBJ1-1, with TRBD1 matching 8 bases. This CDR3 region has 13 residues. Looked up from germline, CDR1 is MNHEY and CDR2 is SMNVEV (reference sequence). The junction had 1 base not matched to a gene; V was cut back by 2 bases and J by 5 bases. This CDR3 reads CASSLDRGTEAFF. The CDR3 DNA reads TGTGCCAGCAGTTTAGACAGGGGAACTGAAGCTTTCTTT.

The chain employs TRBV29-1 and TRBJ2-7, with 9 nucleotides matching TRBD1. The J segment lost 4 bases and the V segment lost 4 bases, leaving 8 bases of the junction unmatched. Germline CDR1 and CDR2: SQVTM and ANQGSEA. The CDR3 spans 14 residues. CDR3 amino acids: CSVADRGPNYEQYF. CDR3 coding DNA: TGCAGCGTTGCGGACAGGGGCCCTAATTACGAGCAGTACTTC.

This rearrangement joins TRBV28 to TRBJ2-1; possibly TRBD2 for D (8 bases). The V end lost 6 bases, the J end lost 8 bases, and 23 bases lay between the germline ends. The CDR3 contains 16 residues. Germline loops: CDR1 MDHEN, CDR2 SYDVKM. The CDR3 spells CASRIGRTSRGDEQFF. CDR3 nucleotides: TGTGCCAGCAGAATCGGAAGGACTAGCAGGGGGGATGAGCAGTTCTTC.

The V gene is TRBV7-6, the J gene TRBJ2-1; TRBD2 matches at 13 bases. This CDR3 region has 18 residues. The J segment lost 6 bases and the V segment lost 2 bases, leaving 10 bases of the junction unmatched. CDR1 is SGHVS and CDR2 is FNYEAQ in the germline V gene. CDR3 DNA sequence: TGTGCCAGCAGCTTAAGCCCCCTGACTAGCGGGAGGACCAATGAGCAGTTCTTC. This encodes CASSLSPLTSGRTNEQFF.

This clone has a single count. The chain employs TRBV15 and TRBJ2-5; maybe TRBD1 (5 bases). Germline values: CDR1 LNHNV, CDR2 YYDKDF (reference sequence). Trimming stripped 0 bases from V and 3 bases from J, with 14 bases between. The CDR3 is 16 amino acids. CDR3 coding DNA: TGTGCCACCAGCAGAGATCGGATGGGGCTAAAAGAGACCCAGTACTTC. It specifies CATSRDRMGLKETQYF.

The V call is TRBV7-9, the J call TRBJ2-7, with a weak D call TRBD1 (6 bases). V was cut by 5 bases and J by 4 bases, with 9 bases left in between. This CDR3 region has 12 residues. Germline V gene sequence: CDR1 SEHNR, CDR2 FQNEAQ (reference sequence). CDR3: CASSEGVYEQYF. DNA of the CDR3: TGTGCCAGCAGCGAGGGGGTGTACGAGCAGTACTTC.